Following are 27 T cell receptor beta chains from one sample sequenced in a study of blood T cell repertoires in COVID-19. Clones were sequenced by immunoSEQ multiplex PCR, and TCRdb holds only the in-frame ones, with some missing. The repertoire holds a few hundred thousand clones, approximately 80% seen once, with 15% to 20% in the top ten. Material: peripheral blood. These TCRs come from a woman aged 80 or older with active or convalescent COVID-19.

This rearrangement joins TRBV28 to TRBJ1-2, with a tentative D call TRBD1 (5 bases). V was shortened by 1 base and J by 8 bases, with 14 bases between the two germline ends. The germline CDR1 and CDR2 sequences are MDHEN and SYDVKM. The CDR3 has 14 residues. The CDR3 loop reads CASSLSLGGGGYTF. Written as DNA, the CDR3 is TGTGCCAGCAGTTTATCCCTTGGGGGAGGGGGCTACACCTTC.

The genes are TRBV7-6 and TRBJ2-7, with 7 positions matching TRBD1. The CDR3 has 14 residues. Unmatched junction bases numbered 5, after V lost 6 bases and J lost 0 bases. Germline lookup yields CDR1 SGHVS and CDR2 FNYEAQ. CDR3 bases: TGTGCCAGCAGTATGAGGGACAGCTCCTACGAGCAGTACTTC. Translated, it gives CASSMRDSSYEQYF.

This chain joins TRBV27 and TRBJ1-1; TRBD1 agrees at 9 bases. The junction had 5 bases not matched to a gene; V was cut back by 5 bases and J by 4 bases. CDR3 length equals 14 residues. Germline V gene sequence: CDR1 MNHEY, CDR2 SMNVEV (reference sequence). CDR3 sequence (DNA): TGTGCCAGCAGTGGCACAGGGGGCTTCACTGAAGCTTTCTTT. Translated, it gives CASSGTGGFTEAFF.

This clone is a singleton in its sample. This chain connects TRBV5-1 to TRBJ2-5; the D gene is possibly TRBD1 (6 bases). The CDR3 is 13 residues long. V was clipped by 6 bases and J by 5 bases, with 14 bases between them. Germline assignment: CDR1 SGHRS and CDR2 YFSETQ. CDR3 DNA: TGCGCCAGCACCCCCTTGAGGGGGGAGACCCAGTACTTC. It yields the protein CASTPLRGETQYF.

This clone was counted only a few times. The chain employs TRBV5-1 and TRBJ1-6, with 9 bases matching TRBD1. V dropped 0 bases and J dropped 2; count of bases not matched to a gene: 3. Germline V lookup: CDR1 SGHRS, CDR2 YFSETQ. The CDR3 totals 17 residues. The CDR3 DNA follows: TGCGCCAGCAGCTTGGGAACAGGGGGCGCCTATAATTCACCCCTCCACTTT. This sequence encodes CASSLGTGGAYNSPLHF. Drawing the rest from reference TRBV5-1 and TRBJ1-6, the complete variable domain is KAGVTQTPRYLIKTRGQQVTLSCSPISGHRSVSWYQQTPGQGLQFLFEYFSETQRNKGNFPGRFSGRQFSNSRSEMNVSTLELGDSALYLCASSLGTGGAYNSPLHFGNGTRLTVT.

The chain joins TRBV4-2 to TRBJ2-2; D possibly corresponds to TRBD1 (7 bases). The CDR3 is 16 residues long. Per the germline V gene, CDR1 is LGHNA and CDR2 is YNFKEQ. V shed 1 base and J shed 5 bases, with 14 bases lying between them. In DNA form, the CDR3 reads TGTGCCAGCAGCCAAGCAGGGGGGTTGAAGACCGGGGAGCTGTTTTTT. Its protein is CASSQAGGLKTGELFF.

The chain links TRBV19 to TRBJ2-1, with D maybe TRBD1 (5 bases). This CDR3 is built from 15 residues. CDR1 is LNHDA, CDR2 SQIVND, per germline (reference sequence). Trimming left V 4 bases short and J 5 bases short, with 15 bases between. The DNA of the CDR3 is TGTGCCAGTAGTACTATCCTCGGACAAGACAATGAGCAGTTCTTC. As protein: CASSTILGQDNEQFF.

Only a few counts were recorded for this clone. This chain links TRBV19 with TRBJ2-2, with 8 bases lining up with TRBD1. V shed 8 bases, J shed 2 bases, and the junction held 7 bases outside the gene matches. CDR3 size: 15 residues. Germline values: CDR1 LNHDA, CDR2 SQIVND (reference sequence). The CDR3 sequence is CASRAGGLNTGELFF. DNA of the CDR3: TGTGCCAGTCGGGCAGGGGGCCTTAACACCGGGGAGCTGTTTTTT.

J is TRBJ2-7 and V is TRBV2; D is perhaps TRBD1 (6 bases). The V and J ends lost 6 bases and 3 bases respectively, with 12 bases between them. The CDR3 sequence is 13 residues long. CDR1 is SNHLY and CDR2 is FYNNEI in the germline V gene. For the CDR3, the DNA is TGTGCCAGCAGGTTGGGGGCAGACTACGAGCAGTACTTC. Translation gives CASRLGADYEQYF. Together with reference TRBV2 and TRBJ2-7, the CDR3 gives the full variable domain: EPEVTQTPSHQVTQMGQEVILRCVPISNHLYFYWYRQILGQKVEFLVSFYNNEISEKSEIFDDQFSVERPDGSNFTLKIRSTKLEDSAMYFCASRLGADYEQYFGPGTRLTVT.

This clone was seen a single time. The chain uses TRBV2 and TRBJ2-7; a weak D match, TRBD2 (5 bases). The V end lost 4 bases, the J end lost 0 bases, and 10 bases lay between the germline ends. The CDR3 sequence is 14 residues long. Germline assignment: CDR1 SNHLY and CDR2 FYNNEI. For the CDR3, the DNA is TGTGCCAGCAGTGTCGGACTGCGCTCCTACGAGCAGTACTTC. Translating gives CASSVGLRSYEQYF.

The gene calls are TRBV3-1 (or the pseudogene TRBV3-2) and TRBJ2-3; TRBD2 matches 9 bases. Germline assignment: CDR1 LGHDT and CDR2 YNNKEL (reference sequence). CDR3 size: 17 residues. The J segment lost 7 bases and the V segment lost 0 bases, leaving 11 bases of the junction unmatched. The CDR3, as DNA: TGTGCCAGCAGCCAAGATAATGCGGGGGGGCTTCGTTATACGCAGTATTTT. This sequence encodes CASSQDNAGGLRYTQYF.

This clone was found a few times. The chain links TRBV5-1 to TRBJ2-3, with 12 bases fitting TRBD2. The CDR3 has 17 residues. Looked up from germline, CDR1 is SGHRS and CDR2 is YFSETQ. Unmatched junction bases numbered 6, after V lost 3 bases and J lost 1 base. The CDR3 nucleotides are TGCGCCAGCAGCTCAGCGGCTAGCGGGAGGGGCACAGATACGCAGTATTTT. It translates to CASSSAASGRGTDTQYF.

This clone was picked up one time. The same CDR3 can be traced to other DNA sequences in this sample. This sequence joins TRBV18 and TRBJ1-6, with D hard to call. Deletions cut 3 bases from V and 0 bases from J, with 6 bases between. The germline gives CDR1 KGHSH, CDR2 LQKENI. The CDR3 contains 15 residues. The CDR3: CASSPTSSYNSPLHF. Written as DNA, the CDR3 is TGTGCCAGCTCACCTACGAGCTCCTATAATTCACCCCTCCACTTT.

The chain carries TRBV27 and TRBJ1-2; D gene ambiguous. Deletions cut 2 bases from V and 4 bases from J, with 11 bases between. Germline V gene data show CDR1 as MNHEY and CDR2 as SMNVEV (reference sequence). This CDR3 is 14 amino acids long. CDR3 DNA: TGTGCCAGCAGTTTAAACAGCCAGCTCTATGGCTACACCTTC. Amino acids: CASSLNSQLYGYTF.

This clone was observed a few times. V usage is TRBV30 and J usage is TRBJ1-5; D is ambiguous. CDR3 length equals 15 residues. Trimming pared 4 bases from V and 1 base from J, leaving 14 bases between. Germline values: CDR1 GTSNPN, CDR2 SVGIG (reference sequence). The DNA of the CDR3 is TGTGCCTGGACACGGCGGGGATTGAGCAATCAGCCCCAGCATTTT. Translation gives CAWTRRGLSNQPQHF.

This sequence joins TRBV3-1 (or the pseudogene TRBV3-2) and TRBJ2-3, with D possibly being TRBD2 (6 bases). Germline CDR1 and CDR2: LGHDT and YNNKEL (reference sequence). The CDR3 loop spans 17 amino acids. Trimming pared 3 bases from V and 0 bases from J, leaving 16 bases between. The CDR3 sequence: CASSHLRLVSSTDTQYF. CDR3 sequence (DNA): TGTGCCAGCAGCCACTTACGACTAGTCTCTAGCACAGATACGCAGTATTTT.

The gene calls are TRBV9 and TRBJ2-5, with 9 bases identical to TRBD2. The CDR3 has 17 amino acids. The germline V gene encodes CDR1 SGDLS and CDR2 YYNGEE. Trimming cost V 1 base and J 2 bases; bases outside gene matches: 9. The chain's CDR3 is CASSVRASGAGQETQYF. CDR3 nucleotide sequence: TGTGCCAGCAGCGTACGGGCTAGCGGGGCGGGACAAGAGACCCAGTACTTC.

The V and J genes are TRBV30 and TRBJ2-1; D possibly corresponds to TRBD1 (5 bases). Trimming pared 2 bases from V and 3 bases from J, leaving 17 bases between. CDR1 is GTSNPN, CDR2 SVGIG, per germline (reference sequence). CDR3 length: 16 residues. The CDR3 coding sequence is TGTGCCTGGAGTAGGGGCCTGGGCCTAAACTACAATGAGCAGTTCTTC. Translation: CAWSRGLGLNYNEQFF.

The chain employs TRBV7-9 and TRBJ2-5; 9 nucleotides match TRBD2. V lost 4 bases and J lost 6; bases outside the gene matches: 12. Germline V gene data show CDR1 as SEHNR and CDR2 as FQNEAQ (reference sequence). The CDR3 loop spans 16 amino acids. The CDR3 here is CASSSRDSSGRKTQYF. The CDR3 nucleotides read TGTGCCAGCAGCTCCCGTGATAGTAGCGGGAGAAAGACCCAGTACTTC.

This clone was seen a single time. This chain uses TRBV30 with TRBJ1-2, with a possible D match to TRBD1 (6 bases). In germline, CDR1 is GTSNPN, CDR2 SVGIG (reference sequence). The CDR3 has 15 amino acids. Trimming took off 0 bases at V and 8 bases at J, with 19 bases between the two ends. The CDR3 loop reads CAWSVRGRGEGGYTF. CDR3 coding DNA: TGTGCCTGGAGTGTACGTGGCAGGGGAGAAGGGGGCTACACCTTC.

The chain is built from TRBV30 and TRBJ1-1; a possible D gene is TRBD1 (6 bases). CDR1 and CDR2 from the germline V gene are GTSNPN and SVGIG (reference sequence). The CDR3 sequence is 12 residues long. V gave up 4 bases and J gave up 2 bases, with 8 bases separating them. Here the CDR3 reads CAWNRANTEAFF. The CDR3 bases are TGTGCCTGGAACAGGGCAAACACTGAAGCTTTCTTT.

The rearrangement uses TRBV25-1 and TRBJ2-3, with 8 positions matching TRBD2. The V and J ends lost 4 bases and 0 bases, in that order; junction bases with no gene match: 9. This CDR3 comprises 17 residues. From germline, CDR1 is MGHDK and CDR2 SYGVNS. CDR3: CASSGLAGRTSTDTQYF. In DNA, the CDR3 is TGTGCCAGCAGTGGGCTAGCGGGTCGCACTAGCACAGATACGCAGTATTTT.

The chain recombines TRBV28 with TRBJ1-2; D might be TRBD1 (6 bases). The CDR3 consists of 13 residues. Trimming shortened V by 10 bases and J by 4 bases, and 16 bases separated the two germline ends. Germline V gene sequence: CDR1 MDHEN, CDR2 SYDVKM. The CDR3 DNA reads TGTGCCACCCAAACGACAGGATCCTATGGCTACACCTTC. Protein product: CATQTTGSYGYTF.

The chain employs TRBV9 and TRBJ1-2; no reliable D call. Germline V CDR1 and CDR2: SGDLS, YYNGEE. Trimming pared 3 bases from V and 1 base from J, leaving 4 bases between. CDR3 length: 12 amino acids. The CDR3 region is CASSAHNYGYTF. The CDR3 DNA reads TGTGCCAGCAGCGCCCATAACTATGGCTACACCTTC.

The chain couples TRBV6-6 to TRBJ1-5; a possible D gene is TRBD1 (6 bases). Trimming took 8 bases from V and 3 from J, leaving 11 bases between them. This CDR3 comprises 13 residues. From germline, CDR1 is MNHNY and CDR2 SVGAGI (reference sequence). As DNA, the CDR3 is TGTGCCAGCGTTAGACAGGACAATCAGCCCCAGCATTTT. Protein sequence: CASVRQDNQPQHF.

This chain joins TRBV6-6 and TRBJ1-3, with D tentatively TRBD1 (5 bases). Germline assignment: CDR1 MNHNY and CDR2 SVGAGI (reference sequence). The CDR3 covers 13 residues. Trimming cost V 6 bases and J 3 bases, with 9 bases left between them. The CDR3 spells CASSQGNGNTIYF. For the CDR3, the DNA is TGTGCCAGCAGCCAGGGAAATGGAAACACCATATATTTT.

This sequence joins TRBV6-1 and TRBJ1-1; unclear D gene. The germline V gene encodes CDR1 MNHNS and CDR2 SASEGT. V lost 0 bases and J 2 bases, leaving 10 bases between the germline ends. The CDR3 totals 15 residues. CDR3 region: CASSEAWLQNTEAFF. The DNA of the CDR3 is TGTGCCAGCAGTGAAGCTTGGCTCCAAAACACTGAAGCTTTCTTT.